This TCR beta chain was observed in a study of blood T cell repertoires in COVID-19. Study as a whole: Donors in the United States, Italy and Spain gave samples during acute or convalescent COVID-19. T cells, B-cell-depleted T cells, or PBMCs provided the cDNA or gDNA that served as material.

Germline V gives CDR1 LGHNT, CDR2 FRNRAP. The CDR3 runs to 14 residues. Trimming removed 5 bases from V and 4 bases from J; junction bases left unmatched: 5. Sequencing was performed with immunoSEQ multiplex PCR; in TCRdb, only in-frame clones are kept and a portion is missing. This table holds around 40,000 clones, roughly 79% found once. Sequences were obtained from peripheral blood. The receptor was isolated from a woman of 80 years or more with acute or convalescent COVID-19. The gene calls are TRBV12-5 and TRBJ2-5, with 9 bases matching TRBD2. In DNA, the CDR3 is TGTGCTAGTGGTAGTAGCGGGAGCGGAGAGACCCAGTACTTC. This gives the protein CASGSSGSGETQYF.